The 29 T cell receptor beta chains in this list originate from one sample, sequenced in a study of PD-1 blockade in classical Hodgkin lymphoma. TCRdb keeps only in-frame clones here, not all; method: immunoSEQ multiplex PCR. Of about 97,000 clones in the sample, approximately 83% were seen once. Relapse after autologous stem cell transplantation occurred in every patient, and brentuximab vedotin exposure varied. The specimen comprised peripheral blood mononuclear cells (PBMCs), sampled at baseline. These TCRs come from a human donor with classical Hodgkin lymphoma.

The CDR3, as DNA: TGTGCCAGCAGCTTTGGGCCGATAGGAGCAACTAATGAAAAACTGTTTTTT. It codes for CASSFGPIGATNEKLFF. The genes are TRBV5-5 and TRBJ1-4; no clear D. In germline, CDR1 is SGHKS, CDR2 YYEKEE (reference sequence). The V and J ends lost 2 bases and 0 bases respectively, with 14 bases between them. The length of the CDR3 is 17 residues.

This clone was picked up one time. V and J are TRBV7-2 and TRBJ1-1; D is unclear. Trimming pared 5 bases from V and 0 bases from J, leaving 10 bases between. The CDR3 totals 14 residues. CDR1 is SGHTA and CDR2 is FQGNSA in the germline V gene. The CDR3 region is CASSPRLMNTEAFF. The CDR3 nucleotides read TGTGCCAGCAGCCCACGACTGATGAACACTGAAGCTTTCTTT.

This clone occurred a few times. This chain connects TRBV11-1 to TRBJ1-2; D uncertain. Germline V lookup: CDR1 SGHAT, CDR2 FQDESV (reference sequence). Trimming took 6 bases from V and 2 from J, leaving 13 bases between them. There are 14 residues in the CDR3. The CDR3 bases are TGTGCCAGCAGTTGGGGAGGAGGAAACTATGGCTACACCTTC. Its protein product is CASSWGGGNYGYTF.

The gene calls are TRBV6-5 and TRBJ1-4; D gene uncertain. Germline V gene lookup returns CDR1 MNHEY and CDR2 SVGAGI. The V gene lost 0 bases and the J gene lost 8 bases, with 16 bases spanning the gap. The CDR3 runs to 16 residues. In DNA, the CDR3 is TGTGCCAGCAGTTACTCGAAATTTGGGCGGGAAGAAAAACTGTTTTTT. Protein sequence: CASSYSKFGREEKLFF.

The rearrangement links TRBV9 to TRBJ1-2; D is unresolved. CDR1 and CDR2 (germline): SGDLS, YYNGEE. V dropped 5 bases and J dropped 0 bases, with 5 bases sitting between them. The CDR3 totals 12 residues. The DNA of the CDR3 is TGTGCCAGCAGAGGCGCTAACTATGGCTACACCTTC. It codes for CASRGANYGYTF.

The chain combines TRBV29-1 with TRBJ2-7, with 13 positions matching TRBD2. CDR3 length: 14 amino acids. CDR1 and CDR2 from the germline V gene are SQVTM and ANQGSEA. After removal of 6 bases from V and 2 bases from J, the junction contained 4 bases not matched to a gene. Here the CDR3 DNA reads TGCAGCGTACGGACTAGCGGGGGCCCCTACGAGCAGTACTTC. It encodes CSVRTSGGPYEQYF.

This rearrangement joins TRBV7-8 to TRBJ2-1, with D tentatively TRBD1 (6 bases). In germline, CDR1 is SGHVS, CDR2 FQNEAQ. The germline V and J ends were trimmed by 2 bases and 10 bases, with 15 bases remaining between them. CDR3 size: 14 residues. The DNA of the CDR3 is TGTGCCAGCAGCTTACAGGGGTTGGGGAGCGAGCAGTTCTTC. Its translation: CASSLQGLGSEQFF.

The rearrangement joins TRBV5-4 to TRBJ2-5; D remains unclear. Deletions cut 2 bases from V and 1 base from J, with 6 bases between. The CDR3 loop spans 13 amino acids. The germline CDR1 and CDR2 sequences are SGHNT and YYREEE (reference sequence). CDR3 protein: CASSLNLQETQYF. The CDR3 DNA follows: TGTGCCAGCAGCTTAAACCTCCAAGAGACCCAGTACTTC. The complete variable domain, with remaining parts taken from reference TRBV5-4 and TRBJ2-5, reads ETGVTQSPTHLIKTRGQQVTLRCSSQSGHNTVSWYQQALGQGPQFIFQYYREEENGRGNFPPRFSGLQFPNYSSELNVNALELDDSALYLCASSLNLQETQYFGPGTRLLVL.

This chain's CDR3 is CASRSSRETQYF. DNA of the CDR3: TGTGCCAGCAGATCCAGTAGGGAGACCCAGTACTTC. The chain recombines TRBV21-1 with TRBJ2-5. TRBV21-1 is given as a pseudogene. The CDR3 loop spans 12 amino acids.

This clone occurred many times. The chain has TRBV6-5 and TRBJ1-2; 7 nucleotides agree with TRBD1. CDR3 length equals 12 residues. The germline V gene has CDR1 MNHEY and CDR2 SVGAGI. J was trimmed by 6 bases and V by 4 bases; bases with no gene match: 2. CDR3 protein: CASSFTGDGYTF. CDR3 nucleotides: TGTGCCAGCAGTTTCACAGGGGATGGCTACACCTTC.

The chain links TRBV7-2 to TRBJ2-7; 7 bases match TRBD2. Germline V gene data show CDR1 as SGHTA and CDR2 as FQGNSA. After removal of 3 bases from V and 3 bases from J, the junction contained 11 bases not matched to a gene. The CDR3 spans 16 residues. This CDR3 reads CASSLGGAGSYYEQYF. The CDR3, as DNA: TGTGCCAGCAGCTTGGGAGGGGCGGGATCCTACTACGAGCAGTACTTC.

The chain employs TRBV18 and TRBJ2-3; tentative D call: TRBD1 (6 bases). The CDR3 has 16 amino acids. Germline loops: CDR1 KGHSH, CDR2 LQKENI. V was pared by 0 bases and J by 1 base, with 11 bases between. The CDR3 protein is CASSPPGRTGTDTQYF. The CDR3, as DNA: TGTGCCAGCTCACCACCTGGACGGACAGGCACAGATACGCAGTATTTT.

Remarks on this clone: This sample also contains other DNA sequences that code for the same CDR3. The chain links TRBV30 to TRBJ2-2, with 9 bases identical to TRBD1. The CDR3 runs 13 residues. Germline V gene sequence: CDR1 GTSNPN, CDR2 SVGIG (reference sequence). Trimming at V came to 5 bases and at J to 4 bases, leaving 2 bases not matched to a gene. The CDR3 sequence: CAWSDRGTGELFF. CDR3 bases: TGTGCCTGGTCGGACAGGGGCACCGGGGAGCTGTTTTTT. The entire variable domain, with the rest obtained from reference TRBV30 and TRBJ2-2, is as follows: SQTIHQWPATLVQPVGSPLSLECTVEGTSNPNLYWYRQAAGRGLQLLFYSVGIGQISSEVPQNLSASRPQDRQFILSSKKLLLSDSGFYLCAWSDRGTGELFFGEGSRLTVL.

The rearrangement joins TRBV27 to TRBJ2-5; 15 positions match TRBD2. Per the germline V gene, CDR1 is MNHEY and CDR2 is SMNVEV (reference sequence). This CDR3 has 18 residues. Losses at the gene ends were 3 bases for V and 1 base for J; bases not matched to a gene: 6. CDR3 loop: CASSLYGLAGGSQETQYF. DNA for the CDR3: TGTGCCAGCAGTTTGTATGGACTAGCGGGAGGGTCCCAAGAGACCCAGTACTTC.

This chain connects TRBV19 to TRBJ1-1; 10 positions agree with TRBD1. V was pared by 10 bases and J by 3 bases, with 8 bases of the junction left unmatched. In germline, CDR1 is LNHDA, CDR2 SQIVND (reference sequence). CDR3 size: 14 residues. The chain's CDR3 is CATGTGAVDTEAFF. For the CDR3, the DNA is TGTGCCACCGGGACAGGGGCGGTGGACACTGAAGCTTTCTTT.

The chain recombines TRBV9 with TRBJ1-2; possible D gene TRBD1, 5 bases. The germline V gene has CDR1 SGDLS and CDR2 YYNGEE. The CDR3 extends over 14 amino acids. Deletions cut 4 bases from V and 1 base from J, with 11 bases between. CDR3 region: CASSLLTVNYGYTF. The DNA of the CDR3 is TGTGCCAGCAGCCTGTTGACAGTTAACTATGGCTACACCTTC.

The chain joins TRBV5-6 to TRBJ2-3; TRBD2 agrees at 8 bases. V trimming: 2 bases; J trimming: 2 bases; junction bases outside the gene matches: 4. CDR3 size: 15 residues. Per germline, CDR1 SGHDT and CDR2 YYEEEE. CDR3 region: CASSLTRGDTDTQYF. The CDR3 DNA reads TGTGCCAGCAGCTTAACGCGGGGGGACACAGATACGCAGTATTTT.

The chain is built from TRBV7-2 and TRBJ2-3; D assignment may be TRBD1 or TRBD2 (6 bases each). The CDR3 sequence is 16 residues long. Germline V CDR1 and CDR2: SGHTA, FQGNSA. The V gene lost 3 bases and the J gene lost 4 bases, with 17 bases spanning the gap. CDR3 residues: CASSFSGTTGADTQYF. The CDR3 region has the DNA TGTGCCAGCAGCTTTTCCGGGACAACGGGGGCAGATACGCAGTATTTT.

V and J are TRBV10-2 and TRBJ2-7; weak D call: TRBD2 (5 bases). Trimming cost V 4 bases and J 1 base, with 11 bases left between them. This CDR3 region has 14 residues. Germline lookup yields CDR1 WSHSY and CDR2 SAAADI. The CDR3 here is CASSVVSGSYEQYF. Here the CDR3 DNA reads TGCGCCAGCAGTGTCGTGAGCGGATCCTACGAGCAGTACTTC.

This clone was observed once. This chain connects TRBV7-8 to TRBJ2-1, with unresolved D. This CDR3 contains 14 residues. The V end was cut by 2 bases, the J end by 0 bases, with 5 bases between. Germline CDR1 reads SGHVS; CDR2 reads FQNEAQ. In DNA, the CDR3 is TGTGCCAGCAGCTTAAGGAGCTCCTACAATGAGCAGTTCTTC. Its protein product is CASSLRSSYNEQFF. Filled out from reference TRBV7-8 and TRBJ2-1, the complete variable domain reads GAGVSQSPRYKVAKRGQDVALRCDPISGHVSLFWYQQALGQGPEFLTYFQNEAQLDKSGLPSDRFFAERPEGSVSTLKIQRTQQEDSAVYLCASSLRSSYNEQFFGPGTRLTVL.

The CDR3, as DNA: TGTGCCAGCAGTTACTTAGCGGTGAACACTGAAGCTTTCTTT. This sequence encodes CASSYLAVNTEAFF. V is TRBV2 and J is TRBJ1-1; no clear D. Germline assignment: CDR1 SNHLY and CDR2 FYNNEI. There are 14 residues in the CDR3. Trimming took 5 bases from V and 0 from J, leaving 10 bases between them.

The chain joins TRBV19 to TRBJ2-7; 8 bases line up with TRBD1. This CDR3 is built from 15 residues. V lost 4 bases and J lost 9; bases outside the gene matches: 14. Germline V lookup: CDR1 LNHDA, CDR2 SQIVND (reference sequence). CDR3 DNA: TGTGCCAGTAGTACACCGGGACAGGCATCCTCCGGGCAGTACTTC. It yields the protein CASSTPGQASSGQYF. Variable domain in full (rest from reference TRBV19 and TRBJ2-7): DGGITQSPKYLFRKEGQNVTLSCEQNLNHDAMYWYRQDPGQGLRLIYYSQIVNDFQKGDIAEGYSVSREKKESFPLTVTSAQKNPTAFYLCASSTPGQASSGQYFGPGTRLTVT.

CDR3 amino acids: CASSLEASGSYGQSAEQFF. CDR3 nucleotide sequence: TGTGCCAGCAGCTTAGAAGCTAGCGGGAGTTACGGTCAAAGCGCGGAGCAGTTCTTC. This chain connects TRBV7-2 to TRBJ2-1; 10 nucleotides agree with TRBD2. CDR3 length: 19 residues. V was pared by 1 base and J by 10 bases, with 19 bases of the junction left unmatched. CDR1 and CDR2 from the germline V gene are SGHTA and FQGNSA.

The chain carries TRBV10-3 and TRBJ2-3, with 10 bases matching TRBD2. This CDR3 comprises 15 residues. Trimming removed 4 bases from V and 1 base from J; junction bases left unmatched: 2. From germline, CDR1 is ENHRY and CDR2 SYGVKD. CDR3 sequence reads: CAISGGTSGTDTQYF. The DNA for the CDR3 is TGTGCCATCAGTGGGGGGACTAGCGGCACAGATACGCAGTATTTT.

The rearrangement uses TRBV2 and TRBJ2-1; D unclear. The CDR3 loop spans 13 amino acids. Trimming took off 7 bases at V and 3 bases at J, with 10 bases between the two ends. Germline values: CDR1 SNHLY, CDR2 FYNNEI. The CDR3 bases are TGTGCCAGCAATACGGAGTACTACAATGAGCAGTTCTTC. Amino acids: CASNTEYYNEQFF.

The chain is built from TRBV19 and TRBJ2-2; TRBD1 might be the D (6 bases). The germline V gene has CDR1 LNHDA and CDR2 SQIVND (reference sequence). The CDR3 length is 13 residues. Trimming took 7 bases from V and 3 from J, leaving 9 bases between them. CDR3 DNA sequence: TGTGCCAGTACAGGGGACGACACCGGGGAGCTGTTTTTT. Amino acids: CASTGDDTGELFF.

CDR3 bases: TGTGCCAGCAGCGCCACGGGGACAGTCACCGGGGAGCTGTTTTTT. This sequence encodes CASSATGTVTGELFF. The chain links TRBV9 to TRBJ2-2, with TRBD1 matching 7 bases. The junction had 6 bases not matched to a gene; V was cut back by 3 bases and J by 4 bases. The germline gives CDR1 SGDLS, CDR2 YYNGEE. The CDR3 is 15 amino acids.

This chain connects TRBV2 to TRBJ2-5; 7 nucleotides agree with TRBD1. CDR1 and CDR2 (germline): SNHLY, FYNNEI. Unmatched junction bases numbered 1, after V lost 4 bases and J lost 2 bases. The CDR3 runs 13 residues. The CDR3 coding sequence is TGTGCCAGCAGTGGCAGGGGGCAAGAGACCCAGTACTTC. Encoded protein: CASSGRGQETQYF. The full variable domain, with the rest looked up from reference TRBV2 and TRBJ2-5, is EPEVTQTPSHQVTQMGQEVILRCVPISNHLYFYWYRQILGQKVEFLVSFYNNEISEKSEIFDDQFSVERPDGSNFTLKIRSTKLEDSAMYFCASSGRGQETQYFGPGTRLLVL.

V gene TRBV28 combines with J gene TRBJ2-1, with D unresolved. With 1 base removed from V and 0 bases from J, the gap between germline ends came to 7 bases. CDR3 length equals 15 residues. Per the germline V gene, CDR1 is MDHEN and CDR2 is SYDVKM. The CDR3 protein is CASSLFGSSYNEQFF. CDR3 coding DNA: TGTGCCAGCAGTTTATTTGGCAGCTCCTACAATGAGCAGTTCTTC.